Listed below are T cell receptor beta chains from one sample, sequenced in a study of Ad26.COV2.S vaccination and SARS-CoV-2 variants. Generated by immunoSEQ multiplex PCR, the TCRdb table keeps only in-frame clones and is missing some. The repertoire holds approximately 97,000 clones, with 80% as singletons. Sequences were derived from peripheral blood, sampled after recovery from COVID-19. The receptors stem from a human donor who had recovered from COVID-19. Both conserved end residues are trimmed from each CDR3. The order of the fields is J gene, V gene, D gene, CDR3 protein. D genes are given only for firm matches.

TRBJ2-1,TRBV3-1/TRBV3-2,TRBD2,ASSPLAENNEQF
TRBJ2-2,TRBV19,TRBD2,ASSILGGDTGELF
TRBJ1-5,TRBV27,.,ASTLRAELDQPQH
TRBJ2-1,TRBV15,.,ATSREDISYNEQF
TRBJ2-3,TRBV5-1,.,ASSSLNPPTQY
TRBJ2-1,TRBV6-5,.,ASSILGGDGEQF
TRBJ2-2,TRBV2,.,ASSGTTNTGELF
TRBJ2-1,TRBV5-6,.,ASSFSGSPYNEQF
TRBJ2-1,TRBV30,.,AWSVLDSNEQF
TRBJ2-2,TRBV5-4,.,ASSLDTGELF